These 2 T cell receptor beta chains came from one sample sequenced in a study of T cell repertoires in cytomegalovirus infection. In TCRdb, the reads were re-called with MiXCR into one record per CDR3 protein. Of 450,000 to 600,000 distinct CDR3 sequences listed, approximately 42% are singletons. Their antigens remain unidentified. Sequenced material: cultured PBMCs, taken from culture after CMV antigen stimulation. The receptors were gathered from a human donor in good health (CMV status not recorded). Some clones in this sample may be carry-over from other donors' samples.

V usage is TRBV7-9 and J usage is TRBJ1-2; D is uncertain. V lost 0 bases, J lost 2 bases, and 13 bases lay in between. The CDR3 covers 16 residues. The germline V gene encodes CDR1 SEHNR and CDR2 FQNEAQ (reference sequence). CDR3 residues: CASSLAREDPNYGYTF. CDR3 bases: TGTGCCAGCAGCTTAGCGCGTGAGGATCCCAACTATGGCTACACCTTC.

This clonotype was seen a few times. The V gene is TRBV7-8, the J gene TRBJ2-3; tentatively, D is TRBD1 (6 bases). Trimming removed 4 bases at V and 2 bases at J, with 10 bases between. The CDR3 has 14 residues. CDR1 and CDR2 from the germline V gene are SGHVS and FQNEAQ. The CDR3 loop reads CASSSGTYTDTQYF. The CDR3 bases are TGTGCCAGCAGCTCTGGGACATACACAGATACGCAGTATTTT.